A single TCR beta chain is shown here with its context. As yet, its antigen is unknown. The data were obtained in a study of T cells in narcolepsy. The wider study: Enrolled donors included narcolepsy type 1 or type 2 patients and healthy controls.

Whole-study results and caveats: Comparing one patient's CSF and blood CD4+ clonotypes highlighted HCRT- and TRIB2-specific autoreactive clonotypes. Autoreactive clone sequences were missing from some blood memory CD4+ repertoires. Reportedly, autoreactive clonotypes were serially detected in patients' blood but not controls'.

Method: immunoSEQ multiplex PCR; TCRdb's copy keeps in-frame clones and lacks some. The sample consists of 25,000 to 30,000 clones, approximately 77% of them appearing once. From germline, CDR1 is SGHRS and CDR2 YFSETQ. V was trimmed by 4 bases and J by 1 base, leaving 14 bases between them. This CDR3 comprises 15 residues. The chain carries TRBV5-1 and TRBJ1-1, with D maybe TRBD1 (5 bases). Sample: memory (CD45RA-) CD4+ T cells from blood. This TCR was recovered from a human donor in good health. CDR3 protein: CASSQGGRTNTEAFF. The CDR3, as DNA: TGCGCCAGCAGCCAGGGCGGGAGAACGAACACTGAAGCTTTCTTT.